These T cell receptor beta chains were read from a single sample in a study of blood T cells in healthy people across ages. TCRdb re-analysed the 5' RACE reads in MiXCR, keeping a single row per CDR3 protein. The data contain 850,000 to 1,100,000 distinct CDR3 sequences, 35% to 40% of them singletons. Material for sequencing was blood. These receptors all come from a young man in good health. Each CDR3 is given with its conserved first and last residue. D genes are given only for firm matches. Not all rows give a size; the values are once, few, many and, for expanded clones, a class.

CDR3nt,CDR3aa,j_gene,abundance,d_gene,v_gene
TGTGCCTGCAGCTTAAAAGCGGGGATCTCCTACAATGAGCAGTTCTTC,CACSLKAGISYNEQFF,TRBJ2-1,.,TRBD2,TRBV13
TGTGCCAGCAGCTTAGAGCGCACAGCCTCTTACAATGAGCAGTACTTC,CASSLERTASYNEQYF,TRBJ2-5,.,.,TRBV7-9
TGTGCCAGCAGTGTTGGGACCGTAAATGAGCAGTTCTTC,CASSVGTVNEQFF,TRBJ2-1,few,.,TRBV5-1
TGTGCCAGCAGCCGATCCTTACCGGGACAGAACACCGGGGAGCTGTTTTTT,CASSRSLPGQNTGELFF,TRBJ2-2,.,.,TRBV7-8
TGTGCCATCAGCCGAATAGCTCCCCATTACGAGCAGTACTTC,CAISRIAPHYEQYF,TRBJ2-7,few,.,TRBV10-3
TGTGCCAGCAGCCGCAGGACTGGAGAAAGGGTGACTGGCACAGATACGCAGTATTTT,CASSRRTGERVTGTDTQYF,TRBJ2-3,.,.,TRBV6-8
TGTGCCAGCATCCAGGACTCCTACGAGCAGTACTTC,CASIQDSYEQYF,TRBJ2-7,few,.,TRBV2
TGCAGTGCTATAGCGGGGGGGCCGACAGATACGCAGTATTTT,CSAIAGGPTDTQYF,TRBJ2-3,.,TRBD2,TRBV20-1
TGTGCCAGCAGCACAGGGACACCAGACTCCTACGAGCAGTACTTC,CASSTGTPDSYEQYF,TRBJ2-7,.,.,TRBV7-9
TGCAGTGCTAGGCGCAGTGCCTACGAGCAGTACTTC,CSARRSAYEQYF,TRBJ2-7,few,.,TRBV20-1
TGCAGTGCCTTCAGGGAAGCTGGCTACACCTTC,CSAFREAGYTF,TRBJ1-2,few,.,TRBV20-1
TGCAGTGCTAGAGGGGACACTATATCAAACTATGGCTACACCTTC,CSARGDTISNYGYTF,TRBJ1-2,.,.,TRBV20-1
TGTGCCAGCAGCTTGGGCTTGGCGCAGTATTTT,CASSLGLAQYF,TRBJ2-3,few,.,TRBV5-6
TGTGCCACCAGCAGAGTCGGCAACAATCAGCCCCAGCATTTT,CATSRVGNNQPQHF,TRBJ1-5,few,.,TRBV15
TGCGCCAGCACTACATTTGCCATGGCGAACACTGAAGCTTTCTTT,CASTTFAMANTEAFF,TRBJ1-1,.,.,TRBV5-1
TGTGCCAGCAGAAAGGGACAGATTAATGAAAAACTGTTTTTT,CASRKGQINEKLFF,TRBJ1-4,few,TRBD1,TRBV6-7
TGCGCCAGCAGCAAACCATCGGGGGAAAACACTGAAGCTTTCTTT,CASSKPSGENTEAFF,TRBJ1-1,.,.,TRBV5-1
TGCGCCAGCAGCGGAACAGGGGGTATGACTGAAGCTTTCTTT,CASSGTGGMTEAFF,TRBJ1-1,few,TRBD1,TRBV5-1
TGTGCCAGCAGCCGGGTTGAGGCCTCCTACAATGAGCAGTTCTTC,CASSRVEASYNEQFF,TRBJ2-1,few,.,TRBV3-1
TGCAGTGCTAGACGCGTGGGGGATGAAGGCTACACCTTC,CSARRVGDEGYTF,TRBJ1-2,.,.,TRBV20-1
TGTGCCAGCACGAAGGGGCAGGGGGCATCTGAAGCTTTCTTT,CASTKGQGASEAFF,TRBJ1-1,.,TRBD1,TRBV2
TGTGCCAGCAGCCCCCAAGGCGGGGACGTCGGCACTGAAGCTTTCTTT,CASSPQGGDVGTEAFF,TRBJ1-1,.,.,TRBV9
TGTGCCGGCAGTCCCAGGACAGCCCTTTACAATGAGCAGTTCTTC,CAGSPRTALYNEQFF,TRBJ2-1,.,.,TRBV27
TGTGCCTGGAGCCGAGACATACGAGCTAACTATGGCTACACCTTC,CAWSRDIRANYGYTF,TRBJ1-2,few,.,TRBV30
TGTGCCAGCAGTACCACGGGGACAGGGATCTACGAGCAGTACTTC,CASSTTGTGIYEQYF,TRBJ2-7,.,TRBD1,TRBV12-3/TRBV12-4
TGTGCCAGCAGTGTTAGGGGACAGACAAACAATGAGCAGTTCTTC,CASSVRGQTNNEQFF,TRBJ2-1,.,TRBD1,TRBV12-3/TRBV12-4
TGTGCTAGCAGCCGAGGTACTAACAATGAGCAGTTCTTC,CASSRGTNNEQFF,TRBJ2-1,many,.,TRBV3-1
TGTGCCAGCAGCCAAAAATGGGGCCACCATTCGCCAGATACGCAGTATTTT,CASSQKWGHHSPDTQYF,TRBJ2-3,.,.,TRBV14
TGTGCCTCTCTCCGCCAGGCTAACACTGAAGCTTTCTTT,CASLRQANTEAFF,TRBJ1-1,.,.,TRBV10-3
TGCGCCAGCAGCACTAGGGATGGGGACACCGGGGAGCTGTTTTTT,CASSTRDGDTGELFF,TRBJ2-2,few,.,TRBV5-1
TGCAGTGTTAAAACAGGGACGGGCCCCTATGGCTACACCTTC,CSVKTGTGPYGYTF,TRBJ1-2,few,.,TRBV20-1
TGTGCCAGCAGTCGGTCTAACAATGAGCAGTTCTTC,CASSRSNNEQFF,TRBJ2-1,.,.,TRBV14
TGTGCCAGCAGCGCTGCGGACCCTTTGAACACTGAAGCTTTCTTT,CASSAADPLNTEAFF,TRBJ1-1,.,.,TRBV5-5
TGTGCCAGCAGTTCCGGGAGGGGTCGAACTCCTTATGGCTACACCTTC,CASSSGRGRTPYGYTF,TRBJ1-2,.,.,TRBV28
TGTGCCAGCAGTTTCTTGGGGGACAGGGGCGGGTACGAGCAGTACTTC,CASSFLGDRGGYEQYF,TRBJ2-7,.,TRBD1,TRBV12-3/TRBV12-4